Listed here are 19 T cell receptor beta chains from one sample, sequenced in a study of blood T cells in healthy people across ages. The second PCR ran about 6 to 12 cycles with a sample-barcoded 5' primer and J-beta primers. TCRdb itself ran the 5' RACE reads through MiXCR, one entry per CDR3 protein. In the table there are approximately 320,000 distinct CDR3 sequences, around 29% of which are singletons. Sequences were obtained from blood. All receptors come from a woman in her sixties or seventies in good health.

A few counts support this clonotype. The CDR3, as DNA: TGTGCCAGTCAATCTGGGGCCAACGTCCTGACTTTC. Its protein is CASQSGANVLTF. The gene calls are TRBV28 and TRBJ2-6, with D hard to call. Germline V CDR1 and CDR2: MDHEN, SYDVKM. The CDR3 is 12 residues long. Trimming took off 9 bases at V and 1 base at J, with 4 bases between the two ends.

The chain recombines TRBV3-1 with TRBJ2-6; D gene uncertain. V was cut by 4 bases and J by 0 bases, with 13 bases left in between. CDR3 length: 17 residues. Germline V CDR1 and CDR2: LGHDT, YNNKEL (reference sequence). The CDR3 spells CASSPYWTDSGANVLTF. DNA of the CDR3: TGTGCCAGCAGCCCTTACTGGACCGACTCTGGGGCCAACGTCCTGACTTTC.

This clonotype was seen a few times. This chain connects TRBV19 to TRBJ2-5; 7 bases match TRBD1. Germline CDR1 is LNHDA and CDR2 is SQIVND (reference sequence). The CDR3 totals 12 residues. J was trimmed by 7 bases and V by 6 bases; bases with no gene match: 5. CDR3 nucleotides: TGTGCCAGTAGACACAGGGGCGGGACCCAGTACTTC. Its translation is CASRHRGGTQYF.

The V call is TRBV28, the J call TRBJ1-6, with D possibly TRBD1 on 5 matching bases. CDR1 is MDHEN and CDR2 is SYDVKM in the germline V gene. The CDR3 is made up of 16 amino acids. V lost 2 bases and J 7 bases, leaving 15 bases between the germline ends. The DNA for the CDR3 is TGTGCCAGCAGTTTACCCTCAGGGTCCGGGAATTCACCCCTCCACTTT. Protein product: CASSLPSGSGNSPLHF.

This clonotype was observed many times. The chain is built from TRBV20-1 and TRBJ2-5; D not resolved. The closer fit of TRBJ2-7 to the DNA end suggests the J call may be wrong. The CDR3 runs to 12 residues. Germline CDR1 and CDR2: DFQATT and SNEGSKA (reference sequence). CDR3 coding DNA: TGCAGTGCTCGTGGAATCCCCTACGAGCAGTACTTC. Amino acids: CSARGIPYEQYF.

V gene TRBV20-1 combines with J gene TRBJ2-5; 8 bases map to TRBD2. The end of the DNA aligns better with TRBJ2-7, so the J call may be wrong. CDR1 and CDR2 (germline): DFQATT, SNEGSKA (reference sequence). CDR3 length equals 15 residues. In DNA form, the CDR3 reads TGCAGTGCTAGAGAGATGACTAGCGCGACCTACGAGCAGTACTTC. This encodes CSAREMTSATYEQYF.

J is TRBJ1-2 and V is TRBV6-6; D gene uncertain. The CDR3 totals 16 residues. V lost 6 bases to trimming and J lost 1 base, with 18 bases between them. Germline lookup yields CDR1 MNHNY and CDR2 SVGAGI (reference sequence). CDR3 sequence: CASRTTLERHNYGYTF. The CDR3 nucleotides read TGTGCCAGCAGGACAACGCTTGAGCGTCATAACTATGGCTACACCTTC.

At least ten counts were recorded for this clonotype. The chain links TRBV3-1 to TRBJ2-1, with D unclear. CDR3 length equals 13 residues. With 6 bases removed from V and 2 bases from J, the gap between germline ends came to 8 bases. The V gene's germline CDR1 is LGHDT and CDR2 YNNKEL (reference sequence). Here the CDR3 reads CASRGLTYNEQFF. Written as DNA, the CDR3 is TGTGCCAGCAGAGGTCTCACCTACAATGAGCAGTTCTTC.

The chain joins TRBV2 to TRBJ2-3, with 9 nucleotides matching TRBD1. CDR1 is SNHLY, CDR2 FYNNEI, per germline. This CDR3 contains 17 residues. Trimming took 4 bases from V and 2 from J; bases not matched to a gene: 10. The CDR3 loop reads CASSGPGTGRNTDTQYF. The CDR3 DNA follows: TGTGCCAGCAGTGGCCCCGGGACAGGGAGGAACACAGATACGCAGTATTTT.

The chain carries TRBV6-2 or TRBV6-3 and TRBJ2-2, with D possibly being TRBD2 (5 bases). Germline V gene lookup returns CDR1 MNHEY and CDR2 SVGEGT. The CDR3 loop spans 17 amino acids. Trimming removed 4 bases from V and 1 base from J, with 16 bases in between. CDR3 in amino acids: CASSFSRESVNTGELFF. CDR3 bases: TGTGCCAGCAGTTTCTCGAGGGAGTCGGTGAACACCGGGGAGCTGTTTTTT.

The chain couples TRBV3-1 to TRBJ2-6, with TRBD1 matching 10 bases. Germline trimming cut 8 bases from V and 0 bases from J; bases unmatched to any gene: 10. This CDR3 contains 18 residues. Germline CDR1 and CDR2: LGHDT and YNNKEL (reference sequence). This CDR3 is CASAQDRGYISGANVLTF. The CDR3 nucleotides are TGTGCCAGCGCTCAGGACAGGGGGTACATCTCTGGGGCCAACGTCCTGACTTTC.

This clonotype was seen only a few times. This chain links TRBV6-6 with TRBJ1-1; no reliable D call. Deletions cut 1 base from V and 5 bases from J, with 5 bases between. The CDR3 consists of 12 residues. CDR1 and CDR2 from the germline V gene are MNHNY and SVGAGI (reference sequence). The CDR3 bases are TGTGCCAGCAGTTACTTTCTGACTGAAGCTTTCTTT. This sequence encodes CASSYFLTEAFF.

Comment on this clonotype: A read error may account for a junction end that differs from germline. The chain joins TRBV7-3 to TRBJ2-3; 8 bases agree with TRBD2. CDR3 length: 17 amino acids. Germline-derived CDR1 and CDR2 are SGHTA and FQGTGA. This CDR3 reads CTSSLFPGGGAGDTQYF. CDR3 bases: TGTACCAGCAGCTTGTTCCCGGGAGGGGGAGCGGGAGATACGCAGTATTTT.

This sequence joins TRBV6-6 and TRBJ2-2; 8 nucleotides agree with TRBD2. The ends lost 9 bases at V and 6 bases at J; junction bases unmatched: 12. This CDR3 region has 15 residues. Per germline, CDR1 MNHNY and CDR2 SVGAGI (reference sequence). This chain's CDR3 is CASRGSGRAPGELFF. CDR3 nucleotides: TGTGCCAGTCGAGGTTCCGGGAGGGCCCCCGGGGAGCTGTTTTTT.

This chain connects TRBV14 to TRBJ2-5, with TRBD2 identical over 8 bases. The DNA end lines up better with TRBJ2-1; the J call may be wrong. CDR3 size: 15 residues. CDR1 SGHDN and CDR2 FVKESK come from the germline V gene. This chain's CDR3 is CASSQDGRAGNEQFF. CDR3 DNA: TGTGCCAGCAGCCAAGACGGGAGGGCCGGTAATGAGCAGTTCTTC.

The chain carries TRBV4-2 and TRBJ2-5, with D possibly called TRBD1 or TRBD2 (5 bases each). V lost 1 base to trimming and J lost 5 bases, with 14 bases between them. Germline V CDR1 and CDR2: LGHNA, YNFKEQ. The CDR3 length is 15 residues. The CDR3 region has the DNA TGTGCCAGCAGCCAAGGGGACGGCAGGGAGGAGACCCAGTACTTC. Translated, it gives CASSQGDGREETQYF.

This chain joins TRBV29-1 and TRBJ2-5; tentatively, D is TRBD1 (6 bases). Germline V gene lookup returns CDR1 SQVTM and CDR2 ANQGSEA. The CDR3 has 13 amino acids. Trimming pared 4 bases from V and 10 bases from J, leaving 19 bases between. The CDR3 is CSVVDSHLGIQYF. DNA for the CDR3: TGCAGCGTTGTGGACAGCCACCTAGGGATCCAGTACTTC.

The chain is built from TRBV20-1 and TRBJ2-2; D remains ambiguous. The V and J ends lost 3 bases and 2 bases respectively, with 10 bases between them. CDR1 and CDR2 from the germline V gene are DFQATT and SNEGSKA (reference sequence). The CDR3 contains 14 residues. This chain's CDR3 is CSASGRVNTGELFF. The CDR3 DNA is TGCAGTGCTAGTGGTAGGGTCAACACCGGGGAGCTGTTTTTT.

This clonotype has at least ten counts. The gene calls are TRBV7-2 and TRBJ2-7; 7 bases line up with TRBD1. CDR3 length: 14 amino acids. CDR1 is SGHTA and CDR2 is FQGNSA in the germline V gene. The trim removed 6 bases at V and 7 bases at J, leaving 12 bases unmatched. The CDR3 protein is CASSPYRGDREQYF. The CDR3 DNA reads TGTGCCAGCAGTCCCTACAGGGGTGATAGGGAGCAGTACTTC.